This TCR beta chain was captured in a study of cytomegalovirus exposure and HLA in healthy donors. Looking at the study overall: The approximately 720 first-cohort repertoires and the 95 to 150 validation repertoires shared the same platform, a later analysis reported.

Points on this clone: Its antigen is unidentified.

The length of the CDR3 is 12 residues. Germline loops: CDR1 SGHRS, CDR2 YFSETQ. V shed 5 bases and J shed 3 bases, with 8 bases lying between them. Sequencing used immunoSEQ multiplex PCR; TCRdb keeps in-frame clones, though not all of them. The repertoire consists of about 130,000 clones, with around 94% occurring once and the leading ten covering 1% to 1.5%. General study points: For cytomegalovirus status, the classifier reportedly gave diagnoses with high specificity and sensitivity. A few CMV-associated chains were confirmed in vitro to be specific for CMV antigens. Associated with cytomegalovirus, according to the listing, were 150 to 200 TCR beta chains.

Sequencing used PBMCs. The genes are TRBV5-1 and TRBJ1-1; D is ambiguous. This sequence originates from a woman aged 18-29 years in good health and CMV-seronegative. The CDR3 DNA is TGCGCCAGCAGTCGTGGAGACACTGAAGCTTTCTTT. Its translation: CASSRGDTEAFF.